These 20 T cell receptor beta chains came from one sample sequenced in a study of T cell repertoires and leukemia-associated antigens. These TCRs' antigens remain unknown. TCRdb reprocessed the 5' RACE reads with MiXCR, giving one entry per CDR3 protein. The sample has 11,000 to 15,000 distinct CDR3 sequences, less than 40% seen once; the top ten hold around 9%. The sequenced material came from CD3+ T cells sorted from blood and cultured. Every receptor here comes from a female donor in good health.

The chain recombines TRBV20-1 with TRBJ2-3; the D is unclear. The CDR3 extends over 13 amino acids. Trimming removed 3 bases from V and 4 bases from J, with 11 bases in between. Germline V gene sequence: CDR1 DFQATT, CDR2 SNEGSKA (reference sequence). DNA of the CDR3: TGCAGTGCTAGTCCCTTCTACCCAGATACGCAGTATTTT. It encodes CSASPFYPDTQYF.

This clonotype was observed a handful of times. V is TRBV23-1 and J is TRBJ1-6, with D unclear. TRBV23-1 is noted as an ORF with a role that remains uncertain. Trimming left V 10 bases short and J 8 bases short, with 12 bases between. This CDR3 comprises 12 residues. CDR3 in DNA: TGCGCCATCCGTGGGTGGGATTCACCCCTCCACTTT. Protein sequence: CAIRGWDSPLHF.

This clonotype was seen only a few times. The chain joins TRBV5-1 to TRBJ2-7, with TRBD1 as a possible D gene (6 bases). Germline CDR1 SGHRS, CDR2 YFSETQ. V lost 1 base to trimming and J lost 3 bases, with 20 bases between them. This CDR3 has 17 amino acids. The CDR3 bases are TGCGCCAGCAGCTTGTGGCCGCGTCGGACAGAGAACTACGAGCAGTACTTC. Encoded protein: CASSLWPRRTENYEQYF.

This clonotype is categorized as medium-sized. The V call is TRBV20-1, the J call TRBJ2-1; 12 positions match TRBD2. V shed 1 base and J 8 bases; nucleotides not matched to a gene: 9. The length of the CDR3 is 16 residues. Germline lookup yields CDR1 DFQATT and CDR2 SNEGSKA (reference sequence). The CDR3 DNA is TGCAGTGCTAGAGGTTCGACTAGCGGGAGTTTCTATGAGCAGTTCTTC. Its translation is CSARGSTSGSFYEQFF.

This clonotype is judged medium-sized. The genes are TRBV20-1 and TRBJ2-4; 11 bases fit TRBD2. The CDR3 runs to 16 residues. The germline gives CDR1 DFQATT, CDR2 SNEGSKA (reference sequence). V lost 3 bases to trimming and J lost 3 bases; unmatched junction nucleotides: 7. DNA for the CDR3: TGCAGTGCTAGGAAACCGGGACTAGCGGACAAAAACATTCAGTACTTC. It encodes CSARKPGLADKNIQYF.

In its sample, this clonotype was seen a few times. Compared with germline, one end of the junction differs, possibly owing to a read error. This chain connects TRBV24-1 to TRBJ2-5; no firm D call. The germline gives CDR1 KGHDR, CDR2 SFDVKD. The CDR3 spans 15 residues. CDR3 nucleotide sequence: TGTGCCACTAGTGATTCGAGCAGGATACGAGAGACCCAGTACTTC. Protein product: CATSDSSRIRETQYF.

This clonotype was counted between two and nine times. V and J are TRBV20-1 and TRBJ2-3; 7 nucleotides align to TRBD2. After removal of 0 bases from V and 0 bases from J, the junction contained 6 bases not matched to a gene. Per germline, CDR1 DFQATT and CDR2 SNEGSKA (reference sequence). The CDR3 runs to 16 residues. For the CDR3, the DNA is TGCAGTGCTAGAGATCGGGGGGTTCGAAGCACAGATACGCAGTATTTT. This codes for CSARDRGVRSTDTQYF.

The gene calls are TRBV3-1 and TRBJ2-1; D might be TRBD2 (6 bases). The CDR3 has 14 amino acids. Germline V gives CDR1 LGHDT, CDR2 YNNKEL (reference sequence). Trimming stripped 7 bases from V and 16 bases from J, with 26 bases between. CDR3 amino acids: CASNRGTGGTVGFF. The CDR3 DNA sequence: TGTGCCAGCAACCGAGGGACTGGCGGGACCGTTGGATTCTTC.

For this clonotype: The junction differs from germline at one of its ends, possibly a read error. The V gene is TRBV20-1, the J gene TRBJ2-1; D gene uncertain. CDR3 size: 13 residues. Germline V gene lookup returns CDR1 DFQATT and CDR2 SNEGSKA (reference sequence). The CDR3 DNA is TGCAGTGCCCGGAAGGGCCCAGCCCCTGAGCAGTCCTTC. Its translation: CSARKGPAPEQSF.

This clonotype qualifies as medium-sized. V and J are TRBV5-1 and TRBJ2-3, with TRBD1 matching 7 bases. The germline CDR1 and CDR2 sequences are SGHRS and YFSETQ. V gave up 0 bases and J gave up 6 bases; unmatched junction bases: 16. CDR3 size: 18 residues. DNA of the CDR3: TGCGCCAGCAGCTTGGTATCAGGGACAGCCATAGCCTCGGATACGCAGTATTTT. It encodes CASSLVSGTAIASDTQYF.

The CDR3 DNA is TGTGCCTGGACACAATTATCGAAGGCCTACGAGCAGTACTTC. Residues: CAWTQLSKAYEQYF. The chain employs TRBV30 and TRBJ2-7; D is ambiguous. Germline V gene sequence: CDR1 GTSNPN, CDR2 SVGIG (reference sequence). Trimming pared 4 bases from V and 2 bases from J, leaving 15 bases between. The CDR3 extends over 14 amino acids.

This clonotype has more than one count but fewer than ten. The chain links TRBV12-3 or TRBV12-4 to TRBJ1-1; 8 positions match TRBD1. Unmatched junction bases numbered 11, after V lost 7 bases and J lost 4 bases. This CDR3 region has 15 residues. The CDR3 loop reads CASNPGQGRGTEAFF. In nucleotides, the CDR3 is TGTGCCAGCAACCCCGGACAGGGTCGAGGCACTGAAGCTTTCTTT.

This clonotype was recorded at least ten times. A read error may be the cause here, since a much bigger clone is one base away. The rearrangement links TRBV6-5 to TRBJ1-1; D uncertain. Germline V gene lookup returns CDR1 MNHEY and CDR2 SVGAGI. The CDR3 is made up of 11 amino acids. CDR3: CASRMNTKAFF. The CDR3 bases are TGTGCCAGCAGAATGAACACTAAAGCTTTCTTT.

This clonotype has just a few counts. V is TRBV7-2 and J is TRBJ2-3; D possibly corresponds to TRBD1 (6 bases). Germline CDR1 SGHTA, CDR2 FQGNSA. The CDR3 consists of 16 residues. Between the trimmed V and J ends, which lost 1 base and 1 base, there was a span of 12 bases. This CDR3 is CASSLEGVLGTDTQYF. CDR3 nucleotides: TGTGCCAGCAGCTTAGAGGGGGTACTAGGCACAGATACGCAGTATTTT.

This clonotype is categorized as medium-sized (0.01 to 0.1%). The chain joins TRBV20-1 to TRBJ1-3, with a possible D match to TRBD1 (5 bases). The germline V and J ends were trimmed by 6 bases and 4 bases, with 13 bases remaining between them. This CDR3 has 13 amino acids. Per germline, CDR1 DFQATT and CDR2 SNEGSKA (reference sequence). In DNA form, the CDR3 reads TGCAGTGCAAGGACACTGGAGGGAAACACCATATATTTT. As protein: CSARTLEGNTIYF.

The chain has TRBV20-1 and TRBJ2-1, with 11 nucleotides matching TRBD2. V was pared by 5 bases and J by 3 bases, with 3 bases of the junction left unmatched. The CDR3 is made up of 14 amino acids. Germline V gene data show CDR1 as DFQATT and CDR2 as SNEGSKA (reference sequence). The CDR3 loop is CSASGTSGYNEQFF. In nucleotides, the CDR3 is TGCAGTGCTTCCGGGACTAGCGGCTACAATGAGCAGTTCTTC.

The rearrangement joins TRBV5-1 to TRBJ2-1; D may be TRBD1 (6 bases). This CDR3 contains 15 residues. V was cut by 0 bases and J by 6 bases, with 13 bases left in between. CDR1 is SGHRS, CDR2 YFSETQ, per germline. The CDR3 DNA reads TGCGCCAGCAGCTTGGAGACAGGCCTACCCAATGAGCAGTTCTTC. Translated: CASSLETGLPNEQFF.

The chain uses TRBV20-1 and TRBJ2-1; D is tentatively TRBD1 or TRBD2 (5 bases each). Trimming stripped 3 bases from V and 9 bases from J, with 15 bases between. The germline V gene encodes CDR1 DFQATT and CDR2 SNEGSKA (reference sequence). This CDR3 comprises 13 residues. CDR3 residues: CSASPTPGTEQFF. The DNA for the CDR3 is TGCAGTGCTAGTCCCACCCCCGGGACTGAGCAGTTCTTC.

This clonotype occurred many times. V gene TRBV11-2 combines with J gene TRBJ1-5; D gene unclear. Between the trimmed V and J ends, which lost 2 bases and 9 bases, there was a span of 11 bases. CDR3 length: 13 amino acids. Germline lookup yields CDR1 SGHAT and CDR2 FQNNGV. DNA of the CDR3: TGTGCCAGCAGCTTACAACGACAACTGCCCCAGCATTTT. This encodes CASSLQRQLPQHF.

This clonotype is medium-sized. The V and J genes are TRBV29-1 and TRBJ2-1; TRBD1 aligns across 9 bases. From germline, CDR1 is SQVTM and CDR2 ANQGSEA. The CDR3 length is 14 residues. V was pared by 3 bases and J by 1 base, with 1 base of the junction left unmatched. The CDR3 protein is CSVDGQGSYNEQFF. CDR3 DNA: TGCAGCGTTGATGGACAGGGGTCCTACAATGAGCAGTTCTTC.